This T cell receptor beta chain was identified during a study of shared T cell receptors in the human thymus (dated by TCRdb to the early 2020s). In terms of the full investigation: The study examined how self-reactive, shared T-cell receptor alpha chains are generated in the human thymus.

CDR1 and CDR2, looked up from the germline V gene, are MDHEN and SYDVKM. V lost 7 bases and J lost 2 bases, and the count of bases not matched to a germline gene is 11. Inclusive of the bounding cysteine and phenylalanine, the CDR3 is 15 residues long. Solely the CDR3 DNA is kept, with 45 bases framed from the first base. Receptors were amplified or captured by the immunoSEQ multiplex PCR assay. TCRdb carries this immuneACCESS record with in-frame sequences only. Its versions omit some clonotypes, under half of them owing to an unresolved V gene in the studies checked, with the rest unexplained. Within this sample are approximately 660,000 clones, with approximately 90% of them counted one time only. The top ten constitute about 0.01% of the sample. On this clone itself: Its antigen specificity is not known. The record has no base qualities; no much larger clone is one base away.

These same records also appear under a second study, on human thymus T cells. In that second paper, the authors write: Immunologically healthy infants undergoing open corrective cardiac surgery for congenital heart defects in Finland were used as donors. Thymus tissue was collected as surgical resects that were removed during corrective cardiac surgery. Biased V and J gene segment usage appeared to be present in both thymic and peripheral blood repertoires. The related research found that thymic TCR repertoires overlapped highly between unrelated individuals. The study used fewer than ten infant thymus samples plus four related peripheral blood samples to characterize TCR alpha and beta repertoires. The cohort included several male and a couple of female infants, with donor ages spanning 7 to 244 days. Thymocytes were released mechanically from tissue and stored at -70 °C as pellets of 10-30 million cells. Genomic DNA was extracted from frozen cell pellets with a QIAsymphony instrument. The immunoSEQ multiplex PCR assay was used to amplify the TCRB and TCRAD loci from a standardized quantity of quality-controlled genomic DNA. Amplicons spanned the V(D)J region at a length sufficient to cover the CDR3 and identify V and J genes. The commercial immunoSEQ service was used to sequence amplicons on an Illumina platform. Primer bias and sequencing errors were corrected as previously described, and TCRAD and TCRB definitions were based on the IMGT database. Analysis of the repertoires was done with immunoSEQ Analyzer 3.0 and VDJTools and included basic statistics, V/J segment usage, diversity estimates, rarefaction and pairwise overlap. Diversity was estimated with Chao1, ChaoE, Efron-Thisted, Shannon and inverse Simpson indices, and also on datasets down-sampled to the smallest sample. For repertoire overlap, CDR3 nucleotide sequence, V gene and J gene had to match strictly, and clustering was done by Jaccard-based multidimensional scaling. On average, about 810,000 unique TCRB clonotypes were obtained from thymus samples, compared with approximately 84,000 from blood samples.

This TCR was sampled from a boy in the first two years of life with a congenital heart defect. Donor details come from another sample of the same person, matched by shared clones. The chain was built from TRBV28 and TRBJ2-7; 7 of the junction bases match TRBD1. Sequenced: thymocytes. The CDR3 here reads CASIHRDSGTYEQYF. The DNA sequence follows: TGTGCCAGCATCCACCGGGACAGCGGAACCTACGAGCAGTACTTC.